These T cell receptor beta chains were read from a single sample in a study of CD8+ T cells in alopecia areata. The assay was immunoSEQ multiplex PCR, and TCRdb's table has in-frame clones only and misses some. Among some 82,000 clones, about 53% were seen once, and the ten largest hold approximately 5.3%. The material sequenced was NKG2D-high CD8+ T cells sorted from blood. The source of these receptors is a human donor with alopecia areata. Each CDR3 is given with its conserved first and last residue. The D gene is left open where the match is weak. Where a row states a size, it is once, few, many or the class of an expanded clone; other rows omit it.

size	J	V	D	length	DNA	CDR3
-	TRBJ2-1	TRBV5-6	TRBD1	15	TGTGCCAGCAGCGCGAGGGACAGGGGCGACAATGAGCAGTTCTTC	CASSARDRGDNEQFF
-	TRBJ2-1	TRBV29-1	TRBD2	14	TGCAGCGCTCCACTAGCGGGACCCGTCGATGAGCAGTTCTTC	CSAPLAGPVDEQFF
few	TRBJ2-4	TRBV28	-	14	TGTGCCAGCAGTTCATGGCGGGGTCAAACCGTTCAGTACTTC	CASSSWRGQTVQYF
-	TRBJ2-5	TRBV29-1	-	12	TGCAGCGTCACTGCCTGGGGCGAGACCCAGTACTTC	CSVTAWGETQYF
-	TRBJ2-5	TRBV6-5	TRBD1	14	TGTGCCAGCAGTCTTGGACAGGGGAAGGAGACCCAGTACTTC	CASSLGQGKETQYF
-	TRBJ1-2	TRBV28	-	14	TGTGCCAGCACCACACCGGGGCAGCCAAACGGCTACACCTTC	CASTTPGQPNGYTF
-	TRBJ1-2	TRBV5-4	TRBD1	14	TGTGCCACGAGTGCACAGGGGTCCGGAGATGGCTACACCTTC	CATSAQGSGDGYTF
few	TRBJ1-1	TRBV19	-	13	TGTGCCAGCTGGACGCCCAGGCGTTCGGAAGCTTTCTTT	CASWTPRRSEAFF
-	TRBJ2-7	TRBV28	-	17	TGTGCCAGCAGTTTATGGTTGGTGGCTTACACGGAAGACGAGCAGTACTTC	CASSLWLVAYTEDEQYF
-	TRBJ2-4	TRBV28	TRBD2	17	TGTGCCAGCAGTGGGGGGACTAGCGGGTTGGCGGAAAACATTCAGTACTTC	CASSGGTSGLAENIQYF
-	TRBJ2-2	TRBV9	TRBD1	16	TGTGCCAGCACCTATTCCAGGACAGGGAACACCGGGGAGCTGTTTTTT	CASTYSRTGNTGELFF
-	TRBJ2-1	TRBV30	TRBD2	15	TGTGCCTGGAGCAGTTCCGGGGGGAGCGGCAATGAGCAGTTCTTC	CAWSSSGGSGNEQFF
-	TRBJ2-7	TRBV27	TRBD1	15	TGTGCCAGCAGCCCCCGGGACAGTAGGACCTACGAGCAGTACTTC	CASSPRDSRTYEQYF
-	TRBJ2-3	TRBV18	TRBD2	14	TGTGCCAGCTCACCAGGGACTAGGACGGATACGCAGTATTTT	CASSPGTRTDTQYF
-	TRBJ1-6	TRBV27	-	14	TGTGCCACTACAGGAGGGGGGTATAATTCACCCCTCCACTTT	CATTGGGYNSPLHF
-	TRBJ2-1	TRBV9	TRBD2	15	TGTGCCAGCAGCGGGGGAGGGTCCGAATACAATGAGCAGTTCTTC	CASSGGGSEYNEQFF
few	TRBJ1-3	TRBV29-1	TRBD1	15	TGCAGCGTTGAGGGACAGGGGGCGTCTGGAAACACCATATATTTT	CSVEGQGASGNTIYF